Sequencing of this T cell receptor (beta chain) was carried out in a study of early T cells in non-severe SARS-CoV-2 infection. Study information: Investigators sequenced bulk RNA drawn from unsorted whole blood, and chains remained unpaired.

The CDR3 covers 15 residues. Germline loops: CDR1 DFQATT, CDR2 SNEGSKA (reference sequence). The V and J ends lost 5 bases and 3 bases, in that order; junction bases with no gene match: 6. This clonotype occurred many times. A single record per CDR3 protein comes from TCRdb applying MiXCR to the 5' RACE reads. The data contain some 25,000 distinct CDR3 sequences, roughly 4% of them seen just once; the ten biggest clones take up over 9%. The sample consisted of whole blood. This sequence originates from an adult who was a healthcare worker with PCR-confirmed SARS-CoV-2 infection or an uninfected control (not recorded which). The chain combines TRBV20-1 with TRBJ2-3; 12 nucleotides align to TRBD2. DNA for the CDR3: TGCAGTGCTGTAAGACTAGCGGGAGAGACAGATACGCAGTATTTT. Translating it yields CSAVRLAGETDTQYF.